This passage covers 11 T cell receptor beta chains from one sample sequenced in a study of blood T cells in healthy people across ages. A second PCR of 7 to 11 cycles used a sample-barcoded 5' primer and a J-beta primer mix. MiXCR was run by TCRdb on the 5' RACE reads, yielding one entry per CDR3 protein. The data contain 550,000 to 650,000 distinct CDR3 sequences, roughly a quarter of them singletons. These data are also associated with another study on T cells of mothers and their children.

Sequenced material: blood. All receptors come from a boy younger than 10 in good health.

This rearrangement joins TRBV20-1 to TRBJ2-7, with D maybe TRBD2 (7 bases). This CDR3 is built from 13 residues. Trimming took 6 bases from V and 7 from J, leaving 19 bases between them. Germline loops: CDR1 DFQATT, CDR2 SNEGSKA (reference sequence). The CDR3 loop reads CSAPLGGVEEQYF. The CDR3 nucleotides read TGCAGTGCCCCGTTAGGGGGGGTGGAAGAGCAGTACTTC.

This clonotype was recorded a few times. This CDR3 reads CSVLGDLYNEQFF. CDR3 sequence (DNA): TGCAGCGTTCTGGGGGACCTTTATAATGAGCAGTTCTTC. The rearrangement links TRBV29-1 to TRBJ2-1; perhaps D is TRBD1 or TRBD2 (5 bases each). The CDR3 has 13 amino acids. The V gene's germline CDR1 is SQVTM and CDR2 ANQGSEA. Trimming cost V 5 bases and J 7 bases, with 15 bases left between them.

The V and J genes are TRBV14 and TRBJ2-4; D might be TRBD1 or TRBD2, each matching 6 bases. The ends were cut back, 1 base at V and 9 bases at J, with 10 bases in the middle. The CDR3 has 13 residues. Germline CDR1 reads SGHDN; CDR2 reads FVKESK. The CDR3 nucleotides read TGTGCCAGCAGCCAAGGGGGGGCAGGCATTCAGTACTTC. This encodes CASSQGGAGIQYF.

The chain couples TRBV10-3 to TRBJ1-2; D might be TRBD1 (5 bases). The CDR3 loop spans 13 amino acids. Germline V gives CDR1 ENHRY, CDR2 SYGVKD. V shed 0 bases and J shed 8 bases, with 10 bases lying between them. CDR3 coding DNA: TGTGCCATCAGTGAGTCTGGACAATCGGGCTACACCTTC. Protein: CAISESGQSGYTF.

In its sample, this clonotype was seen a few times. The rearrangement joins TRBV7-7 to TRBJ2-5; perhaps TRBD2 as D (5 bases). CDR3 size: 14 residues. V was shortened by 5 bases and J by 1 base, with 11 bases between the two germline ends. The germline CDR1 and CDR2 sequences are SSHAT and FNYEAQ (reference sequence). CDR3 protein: CASSAPGSQETQYF. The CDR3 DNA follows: TGTGCCAGCAGCGCCCCGGGGAGCCAAGAGACCCAGTACTTC.

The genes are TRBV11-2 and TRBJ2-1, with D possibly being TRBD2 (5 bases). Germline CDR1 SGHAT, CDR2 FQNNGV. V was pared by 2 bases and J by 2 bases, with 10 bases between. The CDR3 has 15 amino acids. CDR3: CASSLQTGTYNEQFF. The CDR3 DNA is TGTGCCAGCAGCTTACAGACGGGGACCTACAATGAGCAGTTCTTC.

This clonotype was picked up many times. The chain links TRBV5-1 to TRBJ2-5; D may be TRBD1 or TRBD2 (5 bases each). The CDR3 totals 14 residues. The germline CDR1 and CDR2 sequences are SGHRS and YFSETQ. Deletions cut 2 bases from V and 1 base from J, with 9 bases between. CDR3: CASSLWDRQETQYF. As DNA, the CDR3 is TGCGCCAGCAGCTTATGGGACCGCCAAGAGACCCAGTACTTC.

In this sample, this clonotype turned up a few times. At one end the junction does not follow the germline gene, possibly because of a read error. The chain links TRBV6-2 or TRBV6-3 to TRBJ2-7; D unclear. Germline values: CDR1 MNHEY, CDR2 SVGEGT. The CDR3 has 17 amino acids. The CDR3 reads CVSSYSYALGTSYEQYF. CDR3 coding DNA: TGTGTCAGCAGTTACTCCTACGCCTTGGGTACGAGCTACGAGCAGTACTTC.

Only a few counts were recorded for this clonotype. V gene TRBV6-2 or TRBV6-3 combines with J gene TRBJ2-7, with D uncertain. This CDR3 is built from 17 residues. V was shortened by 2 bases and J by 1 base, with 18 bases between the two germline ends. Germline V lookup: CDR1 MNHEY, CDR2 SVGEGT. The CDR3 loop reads CASSYPVRIGRSYEQYF. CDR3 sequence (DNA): TGTGCCAGCAGTTACCCAGTAAGGATAGGTCGGTCCTACGAGCAGTACTTC.

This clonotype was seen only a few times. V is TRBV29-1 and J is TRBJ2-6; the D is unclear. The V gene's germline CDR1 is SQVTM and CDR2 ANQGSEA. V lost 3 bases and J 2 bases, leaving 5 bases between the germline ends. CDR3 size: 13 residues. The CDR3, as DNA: TGCAGCGTTGAGCAGACTGGGGCCAACGTCCTGACTTTC. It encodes CSVEQTGANVLTF.

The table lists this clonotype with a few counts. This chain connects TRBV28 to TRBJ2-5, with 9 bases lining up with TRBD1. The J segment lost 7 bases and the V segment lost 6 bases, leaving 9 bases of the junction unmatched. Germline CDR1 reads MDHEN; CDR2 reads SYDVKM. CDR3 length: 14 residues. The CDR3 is CASSPGTGRATQYF. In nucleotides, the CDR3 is TGTGCCAGCAGCCCAGGGACAGGGCGCGCGACCCAGTACTTC.